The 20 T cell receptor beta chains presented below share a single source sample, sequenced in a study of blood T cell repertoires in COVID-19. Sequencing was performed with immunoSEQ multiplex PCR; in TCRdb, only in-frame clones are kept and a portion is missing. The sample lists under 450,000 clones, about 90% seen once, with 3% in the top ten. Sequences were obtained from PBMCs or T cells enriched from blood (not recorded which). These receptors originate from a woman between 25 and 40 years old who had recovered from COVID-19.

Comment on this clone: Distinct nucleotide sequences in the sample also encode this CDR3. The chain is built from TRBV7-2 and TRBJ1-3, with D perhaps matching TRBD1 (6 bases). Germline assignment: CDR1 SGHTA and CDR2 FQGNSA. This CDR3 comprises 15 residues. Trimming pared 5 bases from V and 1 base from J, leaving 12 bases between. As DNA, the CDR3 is TGTGCCAGCAGCGAACAGGGTACGTCTGGAAACACCATATATTTT. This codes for CASSEQGTSGNTIYF. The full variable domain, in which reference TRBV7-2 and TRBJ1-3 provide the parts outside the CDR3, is GAGVSQSPSNKVTEKGKDVELRCDPISGHTALYWYRQSLGQGLEFLIYFQGNSAPDKSGLPSDRFSAERTGGSVSTLTIQRTQQEDSAVYLCASSEQGTSGNTIYFGEGSWLTVV.

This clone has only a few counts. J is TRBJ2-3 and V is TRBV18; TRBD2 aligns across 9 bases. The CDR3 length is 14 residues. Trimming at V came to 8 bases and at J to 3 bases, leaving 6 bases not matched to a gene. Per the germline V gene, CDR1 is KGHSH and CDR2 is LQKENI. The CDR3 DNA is TGTGCCAGCCGTACGGGACTAGCAACAGATACGCAGTATTTT. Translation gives CASRTGLATDTQYF.

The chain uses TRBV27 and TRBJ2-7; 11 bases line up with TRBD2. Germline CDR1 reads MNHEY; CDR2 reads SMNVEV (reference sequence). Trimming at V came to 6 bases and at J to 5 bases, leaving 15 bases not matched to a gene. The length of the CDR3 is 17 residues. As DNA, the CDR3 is TGTGCCAGCAGGCGGGGGACTAGCGGTTCAAAGATGGACGAGCAGTACTTC. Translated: CASRRGTSGSKMDEQYF.

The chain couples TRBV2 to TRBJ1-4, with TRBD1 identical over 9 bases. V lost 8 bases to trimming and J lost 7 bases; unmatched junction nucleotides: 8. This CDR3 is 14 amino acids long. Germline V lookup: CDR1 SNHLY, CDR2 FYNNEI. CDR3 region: CASRLGTGSEKLFF. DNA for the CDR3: TGTGCCAGCCGATTAGGGACAGGGAGTGAAAAACTGTTTTTT. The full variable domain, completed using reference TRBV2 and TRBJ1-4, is EPEVTQTPSHQVTQMGQEVILRCVPISNHLYFYWYRQILGQKVEFLVSFYNNEISEKSEIFDDQFSVERPDGSNFTLKIRSTKLEDSAMYFCASRLGTGSEKLFFGSGTQLSVL.

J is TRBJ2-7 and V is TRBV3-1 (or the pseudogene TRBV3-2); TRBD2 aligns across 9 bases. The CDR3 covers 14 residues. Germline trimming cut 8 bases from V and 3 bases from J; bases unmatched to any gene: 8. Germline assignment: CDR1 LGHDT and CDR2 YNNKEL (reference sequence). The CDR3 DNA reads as TGTGCCAGCGGTCAGCGGGGGGATCACTACGAGCAGTACTTC. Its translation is CASGQRGDHYEQYF.

The CDR3 DNA follows: TGTGCCAGCAGATGGACTAGCGGGAACTACGAGCAGTACTTC. Translated, it gives CASRWTSGNYEQYF. This chain uses TRBV6-5 with TRBJ2-7, with 12 bases lining up with TRBD2. Losses at the gene ends were 6 bases for V and 3 bases for J; bases not matched to a gene: 3. The CDR3 has 14 amino acids. CDR1 is MNHEY and CDR2 is SVGAGI in the germline V gene.

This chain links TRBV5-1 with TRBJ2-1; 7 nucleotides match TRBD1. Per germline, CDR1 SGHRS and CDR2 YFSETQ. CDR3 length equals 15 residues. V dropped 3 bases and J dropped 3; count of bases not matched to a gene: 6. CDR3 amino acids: CASSSPGTVYNEQFF. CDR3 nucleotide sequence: TGCGCCAGCAGCTCACCCGGGACAGTCTACAATGAGCAGTTCTTC.

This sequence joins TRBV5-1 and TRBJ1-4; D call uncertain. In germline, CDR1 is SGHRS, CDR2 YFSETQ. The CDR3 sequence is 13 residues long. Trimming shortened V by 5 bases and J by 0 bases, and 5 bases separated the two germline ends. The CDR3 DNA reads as TGCGCCAGCAGGAGTTCAACTAATGAAAAACTGTTTTTT. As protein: CASRSSTNEKLFF.

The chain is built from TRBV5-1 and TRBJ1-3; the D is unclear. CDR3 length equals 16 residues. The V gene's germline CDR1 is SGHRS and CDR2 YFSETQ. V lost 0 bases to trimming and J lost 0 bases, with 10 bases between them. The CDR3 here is CASSLEERSSGNTIYF. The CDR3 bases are TGCGCCAGCAGCTTGGAGGAGAGAAGCTCTGGAAACACCATATATTTT.

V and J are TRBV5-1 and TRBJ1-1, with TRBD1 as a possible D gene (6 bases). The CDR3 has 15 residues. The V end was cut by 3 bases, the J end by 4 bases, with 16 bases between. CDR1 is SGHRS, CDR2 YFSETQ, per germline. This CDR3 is CASSSAGGRITEAFF. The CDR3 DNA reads TGCGCCAGCAGCTCGGCGGGGGGGCGCATCACTGAAGCTTTCTTT.

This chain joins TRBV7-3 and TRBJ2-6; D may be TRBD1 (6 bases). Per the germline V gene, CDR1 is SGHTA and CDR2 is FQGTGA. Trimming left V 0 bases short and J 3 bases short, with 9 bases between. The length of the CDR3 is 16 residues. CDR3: CASSLTPGVGANVLTF. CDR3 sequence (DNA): TGTGCCAGCAGCTTAACGCCAGGGGTTGGGGCCAACGTCCTGACTTTC.

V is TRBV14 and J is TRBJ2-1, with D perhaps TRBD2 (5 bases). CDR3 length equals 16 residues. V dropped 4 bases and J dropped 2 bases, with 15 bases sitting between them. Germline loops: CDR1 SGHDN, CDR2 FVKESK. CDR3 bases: TGTGCCAGCAGCCCACCTGCGGGCGGCACCTACAATGAGCAGTTCTTC. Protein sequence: CASSPPAGGTYNEQFF.

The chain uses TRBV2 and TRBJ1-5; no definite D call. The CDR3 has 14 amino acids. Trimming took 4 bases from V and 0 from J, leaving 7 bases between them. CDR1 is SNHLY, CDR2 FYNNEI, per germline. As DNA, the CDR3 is TGTGCCAGCAGTGGACTCAATAGCAATCAGCCCCAGCATTTT. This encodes CASSGLNSNQPQHF.

Here the CDR3 DNA reads TGTGCCAGCTCCTGGACTAGCGGGGAATCTGATACGCAGTATTTT. Protein sequence: CASSWTSGESDTQYF. The chain combines TRBV6-4 with TRBJ2-3; 12 bases agree with TRBD2. Germline-derived CDR1 and CDR2 are MRHNA and SNTAGT. This CDR3 comprises 15 residues. J lost 6 bases, V lost 8 bases, and 9 bases had no gene match.

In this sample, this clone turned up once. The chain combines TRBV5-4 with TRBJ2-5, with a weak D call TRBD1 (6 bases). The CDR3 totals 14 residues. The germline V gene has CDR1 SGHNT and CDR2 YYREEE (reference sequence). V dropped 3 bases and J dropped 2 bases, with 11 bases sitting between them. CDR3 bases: TGTGCCAGCAGCTCCGGACAGACACAAGAGACCCAGTACTTC. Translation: CASSSGQTQETQYF. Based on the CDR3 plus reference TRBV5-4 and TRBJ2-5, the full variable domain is ETGVTQSPTHLIKTRGQQVTLRCSSQSGHNTVSWYQQALGQGPQFIFQYYREEENGRGNFPPRFSGLQFPNYSSELNVNALELDDSALYLCASSSGQTQETQYFGPGTRLLVL.

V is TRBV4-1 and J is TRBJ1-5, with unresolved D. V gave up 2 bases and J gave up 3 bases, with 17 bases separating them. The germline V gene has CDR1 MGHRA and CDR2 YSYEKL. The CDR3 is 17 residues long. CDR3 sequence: CASSQKWRVELNQPQHF. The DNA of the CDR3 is TGCGCCAGCAGCCAAAAATGGAGGGTCGAACTCAATCAGCCCCAGCATTTT.

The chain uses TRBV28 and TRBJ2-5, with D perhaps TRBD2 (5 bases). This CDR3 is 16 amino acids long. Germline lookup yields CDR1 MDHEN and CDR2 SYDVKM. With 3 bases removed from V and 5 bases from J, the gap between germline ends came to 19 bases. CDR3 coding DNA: TGTGCCAGCAGTTTTTACGGATCCAGCGGTTACGAGACCCAGTACTTC. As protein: CASSFYGSSGYETQYF.

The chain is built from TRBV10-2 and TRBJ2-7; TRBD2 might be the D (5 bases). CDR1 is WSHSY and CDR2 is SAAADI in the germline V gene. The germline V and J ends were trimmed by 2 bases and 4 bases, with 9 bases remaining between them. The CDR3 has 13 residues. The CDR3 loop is CASSEPPGYEQYF. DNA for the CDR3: TGCGCCAGCAGTGAGCCTCCGGGGTACGAGCAGTACTTC.

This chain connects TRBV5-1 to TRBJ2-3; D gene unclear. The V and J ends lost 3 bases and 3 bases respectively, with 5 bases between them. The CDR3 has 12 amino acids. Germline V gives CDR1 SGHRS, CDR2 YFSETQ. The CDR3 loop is CASSSLTDTQYF. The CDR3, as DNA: TGCGCCAGCAGCTCGTTAACAGATACGCAGTATTTT.

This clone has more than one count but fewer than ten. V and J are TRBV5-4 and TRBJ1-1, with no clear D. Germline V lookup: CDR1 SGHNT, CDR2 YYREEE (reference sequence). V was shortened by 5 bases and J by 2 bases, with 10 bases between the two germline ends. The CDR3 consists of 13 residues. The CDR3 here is CASSRGPNTEAFF. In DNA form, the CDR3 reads TGTGCCAGCAGTCGAGGTCCTAACACTGAAGCTTTCTTT.